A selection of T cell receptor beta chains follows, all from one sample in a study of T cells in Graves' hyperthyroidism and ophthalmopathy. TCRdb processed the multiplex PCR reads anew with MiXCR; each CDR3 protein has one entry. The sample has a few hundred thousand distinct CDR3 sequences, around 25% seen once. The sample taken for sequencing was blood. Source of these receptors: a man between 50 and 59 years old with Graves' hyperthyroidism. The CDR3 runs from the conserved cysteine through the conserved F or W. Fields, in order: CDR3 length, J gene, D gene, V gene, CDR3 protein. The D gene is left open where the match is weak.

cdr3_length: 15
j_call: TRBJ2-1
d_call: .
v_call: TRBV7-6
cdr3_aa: CASSVVQANPNEQFF

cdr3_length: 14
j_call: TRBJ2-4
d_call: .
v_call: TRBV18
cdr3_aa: CASSPFMGMDIQYF

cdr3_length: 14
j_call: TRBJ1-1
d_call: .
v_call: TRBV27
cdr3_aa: CASSLFSADEEAFF

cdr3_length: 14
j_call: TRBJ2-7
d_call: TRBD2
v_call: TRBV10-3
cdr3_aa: CAIKDSGRAYEQYF

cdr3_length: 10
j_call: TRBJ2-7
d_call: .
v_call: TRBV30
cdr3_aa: CALQVGLLYF

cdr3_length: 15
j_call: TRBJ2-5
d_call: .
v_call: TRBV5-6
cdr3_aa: CASSFRGRRGETQYF

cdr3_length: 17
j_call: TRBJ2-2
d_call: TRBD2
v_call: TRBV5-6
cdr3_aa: CASSFLASGRGTGELFF

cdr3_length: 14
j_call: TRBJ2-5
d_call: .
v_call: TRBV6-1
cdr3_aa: CASSEMRPRETQYF

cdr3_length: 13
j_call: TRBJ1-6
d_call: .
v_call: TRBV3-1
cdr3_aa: CASSQVGSSPLHF

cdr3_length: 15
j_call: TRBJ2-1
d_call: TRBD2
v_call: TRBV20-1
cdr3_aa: CSASRSGSQWGEQFF

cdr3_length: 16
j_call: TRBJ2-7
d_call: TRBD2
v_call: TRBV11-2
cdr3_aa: CASSDLTSGISYEQYF

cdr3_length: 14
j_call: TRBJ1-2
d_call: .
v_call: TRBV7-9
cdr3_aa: CASSSTGFNYGYTF

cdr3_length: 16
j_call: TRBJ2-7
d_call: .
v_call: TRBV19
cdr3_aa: CASSPQGGTGTYEQYF

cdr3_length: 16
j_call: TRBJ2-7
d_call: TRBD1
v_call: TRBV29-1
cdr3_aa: CSVGGYRDRGTYEQYF

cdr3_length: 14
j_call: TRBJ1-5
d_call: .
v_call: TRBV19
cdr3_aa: CASQGRGPNQPQHF

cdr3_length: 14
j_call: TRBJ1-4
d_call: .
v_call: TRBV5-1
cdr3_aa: CASSLGDDGEKLFF

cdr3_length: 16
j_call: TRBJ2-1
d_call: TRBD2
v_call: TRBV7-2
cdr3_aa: CASTPPATSGRGKQFF

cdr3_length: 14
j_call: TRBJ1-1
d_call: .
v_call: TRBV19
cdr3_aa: CASSPRDTRTEAFF

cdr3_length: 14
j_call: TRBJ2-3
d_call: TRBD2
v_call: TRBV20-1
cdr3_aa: CSAGLAGVRGTQYF

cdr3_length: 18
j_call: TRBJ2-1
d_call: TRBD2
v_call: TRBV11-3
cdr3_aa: CASSTPRLAGESYNEQFF

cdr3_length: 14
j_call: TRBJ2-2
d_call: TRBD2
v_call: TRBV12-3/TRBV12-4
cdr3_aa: CASSYSGGTGELFF

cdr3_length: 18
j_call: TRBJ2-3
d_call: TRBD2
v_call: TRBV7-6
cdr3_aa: CASSTSVASGTFSDTQYF

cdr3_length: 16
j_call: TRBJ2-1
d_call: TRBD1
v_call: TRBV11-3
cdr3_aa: CASSQREDRAYNEQFF

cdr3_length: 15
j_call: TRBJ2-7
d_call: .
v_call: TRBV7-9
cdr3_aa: CASSSPDRSSYEQYF

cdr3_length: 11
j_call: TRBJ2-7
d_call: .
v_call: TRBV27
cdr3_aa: CASKNPYEQYF

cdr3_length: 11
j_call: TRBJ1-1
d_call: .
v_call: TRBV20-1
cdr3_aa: CSASLWGEAFF

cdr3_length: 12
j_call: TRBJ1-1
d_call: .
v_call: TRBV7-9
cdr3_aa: CASSFSNTEAFF

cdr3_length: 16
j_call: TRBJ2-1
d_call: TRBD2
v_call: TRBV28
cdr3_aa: CASRSQAGSSYNEQFF

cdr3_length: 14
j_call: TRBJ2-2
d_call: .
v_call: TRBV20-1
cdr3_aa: CSARDPLAAGELFF

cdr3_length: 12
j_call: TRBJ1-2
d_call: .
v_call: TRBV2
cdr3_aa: CASSAGPEGYTF

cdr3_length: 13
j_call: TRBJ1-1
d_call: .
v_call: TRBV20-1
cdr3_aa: CSATVGGNTEAFF

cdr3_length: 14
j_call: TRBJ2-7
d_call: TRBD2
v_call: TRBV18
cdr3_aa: CASSPGRVGYEQYF

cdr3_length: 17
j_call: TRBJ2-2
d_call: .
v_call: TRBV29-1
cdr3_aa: CSVEDVQQPSTAGELFF

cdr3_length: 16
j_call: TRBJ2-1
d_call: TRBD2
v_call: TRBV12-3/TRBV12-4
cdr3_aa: CASSFGGTSGNNEQFF

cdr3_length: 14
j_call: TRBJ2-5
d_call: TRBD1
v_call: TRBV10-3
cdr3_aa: CAITKDRGQETQYF

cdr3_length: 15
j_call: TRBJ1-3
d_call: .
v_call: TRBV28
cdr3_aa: CASRTSGFSGNTIYF

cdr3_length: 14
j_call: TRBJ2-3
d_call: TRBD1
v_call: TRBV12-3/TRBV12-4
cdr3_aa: CASSLGQGADTQYF

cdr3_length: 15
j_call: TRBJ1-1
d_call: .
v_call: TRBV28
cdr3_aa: CASSPVLGMNTEAFF

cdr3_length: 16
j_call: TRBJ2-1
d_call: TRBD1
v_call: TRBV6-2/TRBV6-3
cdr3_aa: CASRPGTGDPGREQFF

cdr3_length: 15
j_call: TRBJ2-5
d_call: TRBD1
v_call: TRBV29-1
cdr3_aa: CSVEDWTGEEETQYF

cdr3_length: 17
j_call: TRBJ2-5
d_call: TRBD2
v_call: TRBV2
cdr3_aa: CASSSDTEREWEETQYF

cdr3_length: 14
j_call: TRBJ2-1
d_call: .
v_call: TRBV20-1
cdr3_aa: CSARGGATYNEQFF

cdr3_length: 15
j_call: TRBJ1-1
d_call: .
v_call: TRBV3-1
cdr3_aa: CASSQSWTENTEAFF

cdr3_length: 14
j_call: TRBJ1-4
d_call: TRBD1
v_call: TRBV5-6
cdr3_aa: CASSLGTAKGKLFF

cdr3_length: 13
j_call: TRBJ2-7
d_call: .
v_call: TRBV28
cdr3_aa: CASGVRTTYEQYF

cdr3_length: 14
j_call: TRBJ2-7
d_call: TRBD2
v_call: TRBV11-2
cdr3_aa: CASSFSGRAWEQYF

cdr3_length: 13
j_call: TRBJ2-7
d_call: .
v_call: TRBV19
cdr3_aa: CATEGAGSYEQYF

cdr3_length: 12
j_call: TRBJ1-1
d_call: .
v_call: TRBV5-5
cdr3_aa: CASSLVATEAFF

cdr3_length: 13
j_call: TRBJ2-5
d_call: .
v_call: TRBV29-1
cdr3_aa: CSVEDGPSETQYF

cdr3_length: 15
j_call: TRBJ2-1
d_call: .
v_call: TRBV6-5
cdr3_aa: CASSYSPRAGNEQFF

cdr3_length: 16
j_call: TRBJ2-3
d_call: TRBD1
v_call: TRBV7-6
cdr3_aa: CASSGNPTGVRDTQYF

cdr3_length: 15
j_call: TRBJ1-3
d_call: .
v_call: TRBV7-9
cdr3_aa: CASSLARGSGNTIYF

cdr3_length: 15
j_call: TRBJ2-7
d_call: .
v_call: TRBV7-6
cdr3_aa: CASSSSETPPGEQYF